This T cell receptor (beta chain) was profiled in a study of cytomegalovirus exposure and HLA in healthy donors. On the study more broadly: An early data release held some 85 million unique TCRs from HLA-typed donors. Findings and caveats of the study: When analyzed later, the rates of TCR association showed variation by HLA locus, with DRB1 the most and HLA-C the fewest.

The V end lost 7 bases, the J end lost 0 bases, and 6 bases lay between the germline ends. Germline lookup yields CDR1 MNHNS and CDR2 SASEGT. The CDR3 is 13 amino acids. A remark on this clone: The antigen is unknown.

The donors (healthy individuals) were bone marrow donors. Both 60 Vbeta primers and 13 Jbeta primers went into the PCR. Assay used: immunoSEQ multiplex PCR; TCRdb lists only in-frame clones, some missing. The sample carries about 140,000 clones, 82% recorded once. The J gene is TRBJ2-2, the V gene TRBV6-1; D is possibly TRBD1 (6 bases). This receptor was identified in a man aged 18 to 29 in good health and CMV-seropositive. Material for sequencing was PBMCs. Here the CDR3 reads CASKGANTGELFF. Written as DNA, the CDR3 is TGTGCCAGCAAGGGGGCGAACACCGGGGAGCTGTTTTTT.